This entry lists 3 T cell receptor beta chains sequenced from one sample in a study of blood T cell repertoires in COVID-19. The data were produced by immunoSEQ multiplex PCR, yet TCRdb's version contains in-frame clones alone and is incomplete. The data contain roughly 67,000 clones, approximately 88% of them singletons. The source material was peripheral blood. Receptors were obtained from a man aged 45-60 years with active COVID-19.

V and J are TRBV5-1 and TRBJ1-1; 7 nucleotides align to TRBD1. This CDR3 is built from 14 residues. Trimming cost V 4 bases and J 3 bases; bases outside gene matches: 6. Germline CDR1 reads SGHRS; CDR2 reads YFSETQ. The CDR3 DNA is TGCGCCAGCAGCCCCGGCAGGGGGGACACTGAAGCTTTCTTT. Residues: CASSPGRGDTEAFF. The full variable domain, rest sourced from reference TRBV5-1 and TRBJ1-1, is KAGVTQTPRYLIKTRGQQVTLSCSPISGHRSVSWYQQTPGQGLQFLFEYFSETQRNKGNFPGRFSGRQFSNSRSEMNVSTLELGDSALYLCASSPGRGDTEAFFGQGTRLTVV.

The J gene is TRBJ1-6, the V gene TRBV7-2; 7 nucleotides align to TRBD1. The CDR3 length is 15 residues. Trimming at V came to 1 base and at J to 4 bases, leaving 1 base not matched to a gene. CDR1 SGHTA and CDR2 FQGNSA come from the germline V gene. This chain's CDR3 is CASSLEGQYNSPLHF. CDR3 nucleotides: TGTGCCAGCAGCTTAGAGGGACAGTATAATTCACCCCTCCACTTT.

The rearrangement links TRBV5-6 to TRBJ2-7, with D possibly TRBD1 on 6 matching bases. CDR3 length: 15 residues. Trimming shortened V by 3 bases and J by 7 bases, and 20 bases separated the two germline ends. Germline-derived CDR1 and CDR2 are SGHDT and YYEEEE. The CDR3 reads CASSSTGPLYQEQYF. Here the CDR3 DNA reads TGTGCCAGCAGCTCCACAGGGCCCCTTTATCAAGAGCAGTACTTC.